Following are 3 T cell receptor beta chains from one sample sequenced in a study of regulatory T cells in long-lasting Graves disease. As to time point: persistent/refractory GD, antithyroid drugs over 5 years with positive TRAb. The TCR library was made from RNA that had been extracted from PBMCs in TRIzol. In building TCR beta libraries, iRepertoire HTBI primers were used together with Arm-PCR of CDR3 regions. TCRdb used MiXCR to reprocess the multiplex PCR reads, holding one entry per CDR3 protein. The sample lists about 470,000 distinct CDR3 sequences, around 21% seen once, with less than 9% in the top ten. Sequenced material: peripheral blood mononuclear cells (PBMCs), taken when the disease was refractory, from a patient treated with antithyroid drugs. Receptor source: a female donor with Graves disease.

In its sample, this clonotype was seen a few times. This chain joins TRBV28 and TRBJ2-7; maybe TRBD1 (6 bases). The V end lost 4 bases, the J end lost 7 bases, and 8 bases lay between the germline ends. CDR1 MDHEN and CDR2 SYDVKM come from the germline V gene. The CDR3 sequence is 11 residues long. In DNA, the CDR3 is TGTGCCAGCAGTTCTGACAGGGAGCAGTACTTC. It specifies CASSSDREQYF.

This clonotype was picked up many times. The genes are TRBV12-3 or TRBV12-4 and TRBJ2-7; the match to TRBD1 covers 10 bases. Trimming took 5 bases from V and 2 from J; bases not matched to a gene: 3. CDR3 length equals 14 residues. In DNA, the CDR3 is TGTGCCAGCAGTGCGGGACAGGGGACCTACGAGCAGTACTTC. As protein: CASSAGQGTYEQYF.

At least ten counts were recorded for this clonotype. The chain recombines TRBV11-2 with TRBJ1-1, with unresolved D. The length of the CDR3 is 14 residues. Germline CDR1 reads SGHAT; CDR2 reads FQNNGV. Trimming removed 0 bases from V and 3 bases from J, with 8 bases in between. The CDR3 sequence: CASSLDRQDTEAFF. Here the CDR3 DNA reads TGTGCCAGCAGCTTAGACAGGCAAGACACTGAAGCTTTCTTT.